Following are 4 T cell receptor beta chains from one sample sequenced in a study of blood T cells in healthy people across ages. The second PCR ran 7 to 11 cycles with a sample-barcoded 5' primer and J-beta primers. Via MiXCR, TCRdb re-called the 5' RACE reads, giving one row per CDR3 protein. The table shows 650,000 to 950,000 distinct CDR3 sequences, with roughly 44% occurring only once. Material: blood. Receptor source: a man aged 60-69 years in good health.

The CDR3 DNA reads as TGTGCCAGCAGCGCGGAGGGTTGGGGGACCTACAATGAGCAGTTCTTC. Its translation: CASSAEGWGTYNEQFF. This chain joins TRBV9 and TRBJ2-1; D might be TRBD2 (6 bases). The CDR3 is 16 amino acids. Germline values: CDR1 SGDLS, CDR2 YYNGEE. Trimming removed 3 bases at V and 2 bases at J, with 15 bases between.

This clonotype has more than one count but fewer than ten. V and J are TRBV12-3 or TRBV12-4 and TRBJ1-1, with no clear D. Trimming took 2 bases from V and 3 from J, leaving 7 bases between them. The CDR3 loop spans 13 amino acids. The CDR3 nucleotides read TGTGCCAGCAGTTTATGGGCTTACACTGAAGCTTTCTTT. Translating it yields CASSLWAYTEAFF.

V is TRBV3-1 and J is TRBJ1-1; D remains unclear. The length of the CDR3 is 14 residues. V was trimmed by 0 bases and J by 5 bases, leaving 10 bases between them. The V gene's germline CDR1 is LGHDT and CDR2 YNNKEL (reference sequence). CDR3 bases: TGTGCCAGCAGCCAAGAGGGGAGTCGGACTGAAGCTTTCTTT. Translation gives CASSQEGSRTEAFF.

The chain recombines TRBV5-1 with TRBJ2-7; possibly TRBD2 for D (7 bases). V gave up 3 bases and J gave up 6 bases, with 25 bases separating them. Germline V gene sequence: CDR1 SGHRS, CDR2 YFSETQ. This CDR3 contains 17 residues. The CDR3 DNA sequence: TGCGCCAGCAGCTCTACCTTCCGGGGGGCCGGAGGACGCGAGCAGTACTTC. Translation gives CASSSTFRGAGGREQYF.